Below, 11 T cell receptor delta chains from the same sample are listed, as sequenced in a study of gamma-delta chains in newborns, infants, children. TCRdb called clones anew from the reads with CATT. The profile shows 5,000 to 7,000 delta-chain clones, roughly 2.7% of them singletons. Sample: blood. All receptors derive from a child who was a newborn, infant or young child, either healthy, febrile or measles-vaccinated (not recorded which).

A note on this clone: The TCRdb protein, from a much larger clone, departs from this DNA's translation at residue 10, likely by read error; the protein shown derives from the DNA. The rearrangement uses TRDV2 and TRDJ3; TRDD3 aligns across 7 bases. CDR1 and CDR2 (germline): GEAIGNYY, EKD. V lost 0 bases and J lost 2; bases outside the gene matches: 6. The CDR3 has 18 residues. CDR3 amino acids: CACDTVLGPPWDTRQMFF. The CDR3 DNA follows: TGTGCCTGTGACACCGTACTGGGGCCTCCCTGGGACACCCGACAGATGTTTTTC.

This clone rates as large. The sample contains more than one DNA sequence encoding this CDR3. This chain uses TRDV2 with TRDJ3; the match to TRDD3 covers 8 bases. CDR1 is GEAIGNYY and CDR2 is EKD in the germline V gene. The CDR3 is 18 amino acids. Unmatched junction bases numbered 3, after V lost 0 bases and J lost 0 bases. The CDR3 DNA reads TGTGCCTGTGACACCGGCTGGGGGAGCTCCTGGGACACCCGACAGATGTTTTTC. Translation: CACDTGWGSSWDTRQMFF.

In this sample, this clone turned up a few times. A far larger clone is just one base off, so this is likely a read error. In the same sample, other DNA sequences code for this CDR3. The CDR3 region has the DNA TGTGCCTGTGACACGGTACTGGGGGATACGAGCTCCTGGGACACCCGACAGATGTTTTTC. Translated: CACDTVLGDTSSWDTRQMFF. The chain has TRDV2 and TRDJ3; 13 bases fit TRDD3. The CDR3 totals 20 residues. Per germline, CDR1 GEAIGNYY and CDR2 EKD. Losses at the gene ends were 1 base for V and 0 bases for J; bases not matched to a gene: 5.

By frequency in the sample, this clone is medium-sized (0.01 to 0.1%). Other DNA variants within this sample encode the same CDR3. CDR3 in amino acids: CACDTGGTGGFSSWDTRQMFF. CDR3 coding DNA: TGTGCCTGTGACACCGGCGGGACTGGGGGATTTAGCTCCTGGGACACCCGACAGATGTTTTTC. J is TRDJ3 and V is TRDV2, with 10 bases fitting TRDD3. Matching the DNA to germline supplied the J gene, which TCRdb does not give. The CDR3 loop spans 21 amino acids. V trimming: 0 bases; J trimming: 0 bases; junction bases outside the gene matches: 10. The germline gives CDR1 GEAIGNYY, CDR2 EKD.

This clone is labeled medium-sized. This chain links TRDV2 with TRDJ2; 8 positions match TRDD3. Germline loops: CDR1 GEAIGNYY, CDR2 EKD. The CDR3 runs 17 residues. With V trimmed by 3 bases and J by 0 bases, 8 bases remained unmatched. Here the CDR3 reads CACDPVLGVTLTAQLFF. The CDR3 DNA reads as TGTGCCTGTGACCCTGTACTGGGGGTTACTTTGACAGCACAACTCTTCTTT.

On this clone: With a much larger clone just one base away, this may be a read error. The CDR3 here is CACDTVLGDTRSWDNRQMFF. In nucleotides, the CDR3 is TGTGCCTGTGACACCGTACTGGGGGATACTCGCTCCTGGGACAACCGACAGATGTTTTTC. The chain links TRDV2 to TRDJ3; the match to TRDD3 covers 12 bases. CDR1 is GEAIGNYY and CDR2 is EKD in the germline V gene. The CDR3 contains 20 residues.

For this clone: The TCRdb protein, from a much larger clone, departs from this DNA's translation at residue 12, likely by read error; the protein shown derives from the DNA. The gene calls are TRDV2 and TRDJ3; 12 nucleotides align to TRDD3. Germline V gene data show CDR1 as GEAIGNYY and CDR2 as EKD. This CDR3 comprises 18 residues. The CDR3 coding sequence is TGTGCCTGTGACACTACTGGGGGATACTCCTGGGGCACCCGACAGATGTTTTTC. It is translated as CACDTTGGYSWGTRQMFF.

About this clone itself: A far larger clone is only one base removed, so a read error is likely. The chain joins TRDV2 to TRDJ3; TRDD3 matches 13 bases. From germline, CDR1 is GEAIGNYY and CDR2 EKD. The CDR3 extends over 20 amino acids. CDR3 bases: TGTGCCTTTGACACCGTACTGGGGGATACGAGCTCCTGGGACACCCGACAGATGTTTTTC. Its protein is CAFDTVLGDTSSWDTRQMFF.

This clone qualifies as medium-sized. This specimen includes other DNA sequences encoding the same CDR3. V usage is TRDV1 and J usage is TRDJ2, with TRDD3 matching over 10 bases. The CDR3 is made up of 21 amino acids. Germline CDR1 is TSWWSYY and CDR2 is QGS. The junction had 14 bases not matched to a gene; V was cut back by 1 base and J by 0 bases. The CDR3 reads CALGERTPYWGIVPLTAQLFF. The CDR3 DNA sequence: TGTGCTCTTGGGGAACGAACCCCCTACTGGGGGATCGTTCCTTTGACAGCACAACTCTTCTTT.

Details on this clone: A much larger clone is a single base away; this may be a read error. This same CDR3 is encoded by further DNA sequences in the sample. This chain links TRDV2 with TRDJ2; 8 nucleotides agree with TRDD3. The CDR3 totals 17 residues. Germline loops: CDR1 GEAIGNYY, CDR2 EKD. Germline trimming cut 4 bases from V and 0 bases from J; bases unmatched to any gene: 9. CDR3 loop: CACDQVLGGALTAQLFF. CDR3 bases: TGTGCCTGTGATCAAGTACTGGGGGGCGCTTTGACAGCACAACTCTTCTTT.

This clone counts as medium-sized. Here the CDR3 reads CACDLLGDGSSWDTRQMFF. CDR3 coding DNA: TGTGCCTGTGACCTACTGGGGGATGGGAGCTCCTGGGACACCCGACAGATGTTTTTC. This chain connects TRDV2 to TRDJ3; TRDD3 matches at 10 bases. With V trimmed by 3 bases and J by 0 bases, 7 bases remained unmatched. CDR1 is GEAIGNYY and CDR2 is EKD in the germline V gene. There are 19 residues in the CDR3.